This is a list of T cell receptor beta chains from one sample in a study of cytotoxic CD8 clonotypes in ibrutinib-treated CLL. TCRdb's copy holds only in-frame clones and misses some; the assay was immunoSEQ multiplex PCR. The table includes about 250,000 clones, under 80% detected once. The input for sequencing was PBMCs, taken after 24 months of ibrutinib treatment. The receptors here all came from a human donor with chronic lymphocytic leukemia. The CDR3 runs from the conserved cysteine through the conserved F or W. The size entry is marked missing in some rows and otherwise reads once, few, many or a size class.

J gene	clone size	V gene	CDR3 protein
TRBJ2-2	NA	TRBV9	CASRGTGTGELFF
TRBJ2-3	NA	TRBV29-1	CSVRNSRDTQYF
TRBJ2-1	few	TRBV5-1	CASSLEPPYNEQFF
TRBJ1-5	NA	TRBV7-9	CASSPSQGAQPQHF
TRBJ2-7	once	TRBV11-2	CASSHQHSYEQYF
TRBJ1-4	NA	TRBV5-1	CASSLRISGTRLEKLFF
TRBJ2-1	NA	TRBV7-8	CASSFSFIRGSRGNEQFF
TRBJ2-5	few	TRBV7-3	CASSPFGGGGETQYF
TRBJ2-7	NA	TRBV23-1	CASSQSSGPSSYEQYF
TRBJ2-7	NA	TRBV7-9	CASSQRLAGGSSYEQYF
TRBJ1-5	few	TRBV19	CASSINRQEDQPQHF
TRBJ2-3	NA	TRBV4-1	CASSQDVKEVRSQYF
TRBJ2-2	NA	TRBV9	CASSVDWGTGTATGELFF
TRBJ1-1	NA	TRBV19	CASSTTGVGTEAFF
TRBJ2-2	NA	TRBV19	CASQTKLGVWSGELFF
TRBJ2-1	few	TRBV18	CASSPPRTGVYNEQFF
TRBJ2-3	NA	TRBV29-1	CSVEIADTQYF
TRBJ2-3	few	TRBV5-1	CASSTRLADTDTQYF
TRBJ1-5	few	TRBV28	CASSLRVGFARYSNQPQHF
TRBJ1-4	NA	TRBV25-1	CASSEYGGATNEKLFF
TRBJ1-6	once	TRBV30	CAWSEGDPYNSPLHF
TRBJ1-2	NA	TRBV14	CASSQEGGRGGYTF
TRBJ2-7	NA	TRBV29-1	CSVAFATGYEQYF
TRBJ2-2	NA	TRBV29-1	CSVRPGIGELFF
TRBJ1-1	NA	TRBV7-9	CASSPRSGNTEAFF
TRBJ1-1	NA	TRBV11-2	CASRLGQLNTEAFF
TRBJ1-6	NA	TRBV19	CASSTGREASPLHF
TRBJ2-5	few	TRBV18	CASSPAGTQYF
TRBJ1-1	few	TRBV5-6	CASSFGTANTEAFF
TRBJ1-2	NA	TRBV6-5	CASSEQGYGYTF
TRBJ1-1	few	TRBV5-1	CASSLFNPNTEAFF
TRBJ2-1	NA	TRBV7-3	CASSLQGASLAGSYNEQFF
TRBJ1-1	few	TRBV6-5	CASSLSRDTEAFF
TRBJ1-4	few	TRBV15	CATSAYSGEKLFF
TRBJ2-3	NA	TRBV9	CASSVDGSHTDTQYF
TRBJ2-7	NA	TRBV6-5	CASLRLTRGTYEQYF
TRBJ2-2	NA	TRBV27	CASRPGLARTGELFF
TRBJ1-2	NA	TRBV29-1	CSAAPTVYGYTF
TRBJ2-7	NA	TRBV30	CAWSVGGGGSYEQYF
TRBJ1-1	NA	TRBV7-6	CASSANPGRGRVNTEAFF
TRBJ2-7	NA	TRBV28	CASSRRDIYEQYF
TRBJ2-3	NA	TRBV7-2	CASSAAGTSDTQYF
TRBJ2-4	NA	TRBV9	CASSVDSGRAGNIQYF
TRBJ1-4	NA	TRBV6-6	CASSYDSGDEKLFF
TRBJ2-6	NA	TRBV6-5	CASSDVSGANVLTF